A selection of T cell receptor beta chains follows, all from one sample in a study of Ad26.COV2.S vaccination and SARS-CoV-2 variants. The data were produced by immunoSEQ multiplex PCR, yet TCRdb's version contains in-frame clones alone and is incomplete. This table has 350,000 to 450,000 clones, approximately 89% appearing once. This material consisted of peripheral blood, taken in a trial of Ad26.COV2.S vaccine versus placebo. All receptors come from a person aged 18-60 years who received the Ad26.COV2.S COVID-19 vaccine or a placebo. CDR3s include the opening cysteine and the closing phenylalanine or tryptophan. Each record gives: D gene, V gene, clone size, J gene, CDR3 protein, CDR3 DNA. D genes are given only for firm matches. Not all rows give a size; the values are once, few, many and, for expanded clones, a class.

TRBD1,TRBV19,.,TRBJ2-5,CASSIGGPQGAAQYF,TGTGCCAGTAGTATAGGGGGGCCCCAGGGGGCGGCCCAGTACTTC
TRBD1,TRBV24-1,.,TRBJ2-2,CATRTGPTGELFF,TGTGCCACCCGGACAGGGCCCACCGGGGAGCTGTTTTTT
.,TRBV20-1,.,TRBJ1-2,CSAIDQGNYGYTF,TGCAGTGCTATTGACCAGGGGAACTATGGCTACACCTTC
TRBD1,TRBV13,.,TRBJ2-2,CASSLRRTGVRPGELFF,TGTGCCAGCAGCCTGCGCCGGACAGGGGTTCGGCCCGGGGAGCTGTTTTTT
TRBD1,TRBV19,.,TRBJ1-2,CASSKDRGYGYTF,TGTGCCAGTAGTAAAGACAGGGGGTATGGCTACACCTTC
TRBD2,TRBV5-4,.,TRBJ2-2,CASSLGGLAGGVNTGELFF,TGTGCCAGCAGCTTGGGGGGACTAGCGGGAGGGGTGAACACCGGGGAGCTGTTTTTT
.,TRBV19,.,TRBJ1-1,CASRPNPGSGAEAFF,TGTGCCAGTAGACCCAACCCGGGCTCGGGGGCTGAAGCTTTCTTT
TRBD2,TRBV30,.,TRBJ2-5,CAWSLGPGLAGGSLTQYF,TGTGCCTGGAGCCTAGGACCTGGACTAGCGGGAGGGTCTCTGACCCAGTACTTC
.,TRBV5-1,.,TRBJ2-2,CASSLYTGELFF,TGCGCCAGCAGTCTGTACACCGGGGAGCTGTTTTTT
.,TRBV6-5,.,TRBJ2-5,CASSYSGRETQYF,TGTGCCAGCAGTTACTCGGGGCGAGAGACCCAGTACTTC
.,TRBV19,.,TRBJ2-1,CASSIYNEQFF,TGTGCCAGTAGTATATACAATGAGCAGTTCTTC
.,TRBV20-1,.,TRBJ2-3,CSALLGRQYF,TGCAGTGCTCTCCTAGGACGGCAGTATTTT
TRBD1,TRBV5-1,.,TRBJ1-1,CASSTRQGGPVDEAFF,TGCGCCAGCAGCACCCGACAGGGGGGGCCTGTAGACGAAGCTTTCTTT
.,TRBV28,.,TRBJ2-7,CASSPMFYLQYF,TGTGCCAGCAGCCCTATGTTCTACCTGCAGTACTTC
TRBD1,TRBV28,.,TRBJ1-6,CASSETGFTYSPLHF,TGTGCCAGCAGCGAGACAGGGTTTACGTATTCACCCCTCCACTTT
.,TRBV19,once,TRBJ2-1,CASSIARGAYNEQFF,TGTGCCAGTAGTATAGCCAGGGGGGCCTACAATGAGCAGTTCTTC
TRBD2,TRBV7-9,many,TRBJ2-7,CASSRGLAGALYEQYF,TGTGCCAGCAGCAGGGGACTAGCGGGGGCCTTGTACGAGCAGTACTTC
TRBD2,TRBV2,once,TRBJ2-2,CASGTSGRGITGELFF,TGTGCCAGCGGGACTAGCGGCCGCGGTATCACCGGGGAGCTGTTTTTT
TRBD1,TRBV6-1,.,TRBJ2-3,CASSVGTGYTTDTQYF,TGTGCCAGCAGTGTGGGGACAGGCTACACCACAGATACGCAGTATTTT
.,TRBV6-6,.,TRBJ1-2,CATSRANYGYTF,TGTGCCACCTCTCGAGCCAACTATGGCTACACCTTC
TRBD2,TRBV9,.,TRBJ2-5,CASSRLAGETQYF,TGTGCCAGCAGCCGACTAGCGGGAGAGACCCAGTACTTC
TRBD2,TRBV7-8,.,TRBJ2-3,CASSLRLAGSTDTQYF,TGTGCCAGCAGCTTAAGGTTAGCGGGAAGCACAGATACGCAGTATTTT
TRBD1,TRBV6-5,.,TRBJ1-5,CASRLTGGNQPQHF,TGTGCCAGCAGGCTTACAGGGGGAAATCAGCCCCAGCATTTT
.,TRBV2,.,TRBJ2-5,CASSELQRGQETQYF,TGTGCCAGCAGTGAGTTACAGAGGGGGCAAGAGACCCAGTACTTC
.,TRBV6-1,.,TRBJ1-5,CASSDALPGQHF,TGTGCCAGCAGTGACGCCCTCCCGGGCCAGCATTTT
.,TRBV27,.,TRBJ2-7,CARGLDGGNYEQYF,TGTGCCAGAGGTTTAGACGGGGGAAACTACGAGCAGTACTTC
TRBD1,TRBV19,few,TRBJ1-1,CASVVGPTGGSPEAFF,TGTGCCAGTGTAGTGGGGCCGACAGGGGGCTCCCCTGAAGCTTTCTTT
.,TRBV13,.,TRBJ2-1,CASSWGRRASYNEQFF,TGTGCCAGCAGCTGGGGCCGCAGGGCCTCCTACAATGAGCAGTTCTTC
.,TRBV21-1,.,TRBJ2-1,CASSKEKRESVEQFF,TGTGCCAGCAGCAAAGAGAAGCGGGAGTCGGTAGAGCAGTTCTTC
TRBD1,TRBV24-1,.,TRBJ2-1,CATSGRTGGSNNEQFF,TGTGCCACCAGTGGACGGACAGGGGGCAGCAACAATGAGCAGTTCTTC
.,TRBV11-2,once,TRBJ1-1,CASSLVTTNTEAFF,TGTGCCAGCAGCTTAGTGACCACGAACACTGAAGCTTTCTTT
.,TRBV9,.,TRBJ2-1,CASSTGIIPSYNEQFF,TGTGCCAGCAGCACGGGGATTATTCCCTCCTACAATGAGCAGTTCTTC
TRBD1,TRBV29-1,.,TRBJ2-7,CSVEEREPYRDREYEQYF,TGCAGCGTTGAAGAAAGGGAGCCGTACCGGGACAGGGAGTACGAGCAGTACTTC
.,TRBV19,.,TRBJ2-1,CASSSLGSSYNEQFF,TGTGCCAGTAGTAGCCTAGGCAGCTCCTACAATGAGCAGTTCTTC
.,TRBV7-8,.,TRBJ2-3,CASSPEGDTQYF,TGTGCCAGCAGCCCAGAGGGAGATACGCAGTATTTT
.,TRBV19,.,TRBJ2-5,CASSIWGGQQETQYF,TGTGCCAGTAGTATATGGGGCGGACAGCAAGAGACCCAGTACTTC
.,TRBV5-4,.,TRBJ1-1,CASSQKGQGNTEAFF,TGTGCCAGCAGCCAGAAGGGTCAGGGGAACACTGAAGCTTTCTTT
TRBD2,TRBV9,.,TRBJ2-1,CASSVGSSGSTEQFF,TGTGCCAGCAGCGTCGGGTCTAGCGGGAGCACTGAGCAGTTCTTC
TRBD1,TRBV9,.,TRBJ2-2,CASSGNPTGDTGELFF,TGTGCCAGCAGCGGAAACCCTACAGGGGACACCGGGGAGCTGTTTTTT
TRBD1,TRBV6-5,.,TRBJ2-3,CASSYSRTGVGDTQYF,TGTGCCAGCAGTTACTCGAGGACAGGGGTTGGAGATACGCAGTATTTT
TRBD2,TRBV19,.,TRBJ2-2,CASSTFAGVGTGELFF,TGTGCCAGTAGTACCTTCGCGGGAGTTGGAACCGGGGAGCTGTTTTTT
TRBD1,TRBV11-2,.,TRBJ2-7,CASSSSRDRESEQYF,TGTGCCAGCAGCTCCAGCCGGGACAGGGAAAGCGAGCAGTACTTC
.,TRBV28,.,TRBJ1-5,CASRTVSGSLAQHF,TGTGCCAGCAGAACCGTTTCCGGGAGCCTTGCCCAGCATTTT
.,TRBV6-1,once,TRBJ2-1,CASSESDSSYNEQFF,TGTGCCAGCAGTGAATCAGACAGCTCCTACAATGAGCAGTTCTTC